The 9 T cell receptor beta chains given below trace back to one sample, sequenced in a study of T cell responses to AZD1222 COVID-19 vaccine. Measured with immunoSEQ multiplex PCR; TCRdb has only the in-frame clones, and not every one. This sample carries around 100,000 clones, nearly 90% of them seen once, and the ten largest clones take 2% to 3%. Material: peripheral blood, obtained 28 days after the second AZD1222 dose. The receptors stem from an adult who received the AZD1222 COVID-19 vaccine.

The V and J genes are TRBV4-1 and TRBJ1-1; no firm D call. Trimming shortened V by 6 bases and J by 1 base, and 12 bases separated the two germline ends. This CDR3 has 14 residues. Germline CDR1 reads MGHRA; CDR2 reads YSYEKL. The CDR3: CASRVGGPNTEAFF. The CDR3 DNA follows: TGCGCCAGCAGGGTGGGTGGGCCGAACACTGAAGCTTTCTTT.

The CDR3 here is CATSRGGQGAWPQHF. DNA for the CDR3: TGTGCCACCAGCAGGGGAGGACAGGGGGCTTGGCCCCAGCATTTT. This chain joins TRBV15 and TRBJ1-5; TRBD1 aligns across 11 bases. The CDR3 has 15 amino acids. The germline CDR1 and CDR2 sequences are LNHNV and YYDKDF (reference sequence). The V segment lost 3 bases and the J segment 9 bases; nucleotides outside the gene matches: 7.

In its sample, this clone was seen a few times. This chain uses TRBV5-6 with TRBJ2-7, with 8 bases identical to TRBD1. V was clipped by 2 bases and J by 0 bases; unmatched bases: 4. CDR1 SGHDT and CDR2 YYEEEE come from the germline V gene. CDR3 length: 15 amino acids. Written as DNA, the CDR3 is TGTGCCAGCAGCTTCCAGGGGGCCGCCTCCTACGAGCAGTACTTC. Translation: CASSFQGAASYEQYF.

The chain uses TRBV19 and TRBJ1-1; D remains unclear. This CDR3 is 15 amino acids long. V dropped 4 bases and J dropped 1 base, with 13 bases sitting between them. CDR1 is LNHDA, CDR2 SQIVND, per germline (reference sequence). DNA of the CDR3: TGTGCCAGTAGTAGTTGGACGGCTCAGAACACTGAAGCTTTCTTT. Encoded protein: CASSSWTAQNTEAFF.

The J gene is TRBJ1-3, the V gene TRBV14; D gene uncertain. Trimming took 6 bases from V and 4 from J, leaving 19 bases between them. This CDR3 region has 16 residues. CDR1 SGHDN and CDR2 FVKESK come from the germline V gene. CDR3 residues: CASRESGIASGNTIYF. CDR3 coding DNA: TGTGCCAGCAGAGAATCGGGGATAGCATCGGGAAACACCATATATTTT.

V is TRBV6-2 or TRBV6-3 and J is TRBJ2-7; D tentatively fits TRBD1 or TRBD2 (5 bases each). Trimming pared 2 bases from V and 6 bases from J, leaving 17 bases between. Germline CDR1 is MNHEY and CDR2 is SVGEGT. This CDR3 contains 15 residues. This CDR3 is CASSYGAGATSEQYF. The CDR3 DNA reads TGTGCCAGCAGTTACGGAGCCGGGGCAACATCCGAGCAGTACTTC.

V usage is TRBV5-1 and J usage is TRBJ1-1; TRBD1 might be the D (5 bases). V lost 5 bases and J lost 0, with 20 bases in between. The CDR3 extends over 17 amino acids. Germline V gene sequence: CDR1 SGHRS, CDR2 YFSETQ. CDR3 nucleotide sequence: TGCGCCAGCAGTTCTGGAGGGGCCGCCCCCATGAACACTGAAGCTTTCTTT. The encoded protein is CASSSGGAAPMNTEAFF.

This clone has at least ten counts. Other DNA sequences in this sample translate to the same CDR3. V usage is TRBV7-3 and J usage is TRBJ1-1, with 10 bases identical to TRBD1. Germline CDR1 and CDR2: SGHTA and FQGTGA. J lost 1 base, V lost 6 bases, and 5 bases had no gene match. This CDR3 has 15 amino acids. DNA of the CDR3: TGTGCCAGCAGTTCGACAGGGGGCTCGAACACTGAAGCTTTCTTT. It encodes CASSSTGGSNTEAFF.

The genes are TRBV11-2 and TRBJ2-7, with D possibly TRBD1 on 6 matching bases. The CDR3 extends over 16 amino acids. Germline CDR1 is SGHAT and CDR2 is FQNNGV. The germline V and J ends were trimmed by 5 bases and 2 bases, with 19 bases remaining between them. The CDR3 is CASSPRLGDITYEQYF. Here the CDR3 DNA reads TGTGCCAGCAGCCCGCGCCTAGGGGACATCACCTACGAGCAGTACTTC.